This TCR beta chain was found in a study of blood T cell repertoires in COVID-19. In the study overall: The origin of the acute and convalescent COVID-19 samples was the United States, Italy and Spain.

Sequencing was performed with immunoSEQ multiplex PCR; in TCRdb, only in-frame clones are kept and a portion is missing. The table includes about 220,000 clones, just under 85% detected once. The V segment lost 5 bases and the J segment 5 bases; nucleotides outside the gene matches: 3. Germline V lookup: CDR1 PRHDT, CDR2 FYEKMQ (reference sequence). The CDR3 consists of 13 residues. The study drew participants aged roughly 18 to 95 years from approximately 25 US areas. Assignment of participants to cohorts was predicated upon participant-reported clinical history. This TCR was sampled from a man aged 40-50 years who had recovered from COVID-19. Sample: PBMCs or T cells enriched from blood (not recorded which). This chain joins TRBV13 and TRBJ2-7; TRBD2 agrees at 10 bases. The CDR3 nucleotides are TGTGCCAGCAGCGAGCTAGCGGGAGACGAGCAGTACTTC. It translates to CASSELAGDEQYF. Based on the CDR3 plus reference TRBV13 and TRBJ2-7, the full variable domain is AAGVIQSPRHLIKEKRETATLKCYPIPRHDTVYWYQQGPGQDPQFLISFYEKMQSDKGSIPDRFSAQQFSDYHSELNMSSLELGDSALYFCASSELAGDEQYFGPGTRLTVT.